This entry lists 21 T cell receptor beta chains sequenced from one sample in a study of human T cells and chemical hapten exposure. TCRdb re-called the RACE reads through MiXCR, storing one row per CDR3 protein. The sample yields 75,000 to 90,000 distinct CDR3 sequences, 10% to 12% seen once. Time point described: patch test 3, about 24 weeks after DPC sensitization. The treatment is: therapeutic diphenylcyclopropenone sensitization with weekly scalp DPC. This sample comprised whole blood, obtained in connection with sensitization to the hapten diphenylcyclopropenone (DPC). The receptors were gathered from a woman aged 45-60 years with alopecia areata. Some clones in this sample may be carry-over from other donors' samples.

This clonotype has a count of ten or more. The J gene is TRBJ2-4, the V gene TRBV25-1, with TRBD2 as a possible D gene (7 bases). With 11 bases removed from V and 3 bases from J, the gap between germline ends came to 14 bases. Germline CDR1 and CDR2: MGHDK and SYGVNS. This CDR3 has 13 residues. CDR3 region: CACRGAVKNIQYF. The CDR3 nucleotides are TGTGCCTGCCGGGGGGCGGTCAAAAACATTCAGTACTTC.

This clonotype was seen more than once but under ten times. The chain couples TRBV20-1 to TRBJ2-7; D is unresolved. This CDR3 has 11 residues. Trimming removed 1 base from V and 7 bases from J, with 8 bases in between. CDR1 and CDR2 (germline): DFQATT, SNEGSKA (reference sequence). The CDR3 here is CSARARTEQYF. The CDR3 DNA reads as TGCAGTGCTAGAGCTAGAACGGAGCAGTACTTC.

The chain combines TRBV7-3 with TRBJ2-3, with 7 positions matching TRBD2. Germline CDR1 SGHTA, CDR2 FQGTGA. J lost 2 bases, V lost 5 bases, and 10 bases had no gene match. The CDR3 extends over 16 amino acids. The CDR3 region is CASSPQAGLYTDTQYF. As DNA, the CDR3 is TGTGCCAGCAGCCCCCAAGCGGGACTGTACACAGATACGCAGTATTTT.

This clonotype was seen repeatedly, ten times or more. The chain couples TRBV21-1 to TRBJ2-3; no DNA check was done on the table's D call, TRBD1. TRBV21-1 is noted as a pseudogene. The CDR3 runs 11 residues. DNA for the CDR3: TGTGCCACCGACCCCCACGATACGCAGTATTTT. Translated: CATDPHDTQYF.

The chain uses TRBV12-3 or TRBV12-4 and TRBJ2-1, with 7 bases lining up with TRBD2. J gave up 4 bases and V 6 bases, and 18 bases lay outside the gene matches. This CDR3 has 18 residues. The CDR3 sequence is CASSNLWAGVSPYNEQFF. The CDR3 nucleotides are TGTGCCAGCAGCAACCTCTGGGCGGGAGTAAGTCCGTACAATGAGCAGTTCTTC.

The chain carries TRBV6-6 and TRBJ2-2, with 9 bases matching TRBD1. CDR3 length equals 14 residues. After removal of 11 bases from V and 5 bases from J, the junction contained 9 bases not matched to a gene. Germline CDR1 MNHNY, CDR2 SVGAGI (reference sequence). CDR3 nucleotide sequence: TGTGCCTCCTGGGGACAGGGAATTACCGGGGAGCTGTTTTTT. It encodes CASWGQGITGELFF.

This clonotype was detected a few times. The V and J genes are TRBV18 and TRBJ2-1; no definite D call. Germline V lookup: CDR1 KGHSH, CDR2 LQKENI. The length of the CDR3 is 14 residues. V lost 2 bases and J 1 base, leaving 6 bases between the germline ends. The CDR3 loop reads CASSPDVSYNEQFF. The CDR3 nucleotides read TGTGCCAGCTCACCAGATGTATCCTACAATGAGCAGTTCTTC.

This clonotype showed up just a few times. This chain links TRBV5-4 with TRBJ1-1; no firm D call. The V end lost 0 bases, the J end lost 3 bases, and 9 bases lay between the germline ends. The CDR3 loop spans 14 amino acids. From germline, CDR1 is SGHNT and CDR2 YYREEE (reference sequence). CDR3: CASSLESRYTEAFF. In DNA, the CDR3 is TGTGCCAGCAGCTTGGAGAGTAGGTACACTGAAGCTTTCTTT.

Only a few counts were recorded for this clonotype. The rearrangement joins TRBV12-3 or TRBV12-4 to TRBJ2-5, with 8 bases that match TRBD2. The CDR3 has 17 residues. J gave up 5 bases and V 6 bases, and 17 bases lay outside the gene matches. In DNA, the CDR3 is TGTGCCAGCAGAACTACCGGGCTAGCGGGTGGAGGGGAGACCCAGTACTTC. It translates to CASRTTGLAGGGETQYF.

The chain employs TRBV27 and TRBJ2-1, with D possibly TRBD1 on 6 matching bases. The CDR3 totals 12 residues. The V gene's germline CDR1 is MNHEY and CDR2 SMNVEV (reference sequence). V was clipped by 4 bases and J by 15 bases, with 16 bases between them. As DNA, the CDR3 is TGTGCCAGCAGTTCCCTACAGGGCTCGCCGTTCTTC. Translating gives CASSSLQGSPFF.

This clonotype turned up a few times. J is TRBJ2-7 and V is TRBV4-2, with D maybe TRBD2 (6 bases). The length of the CDR3 is 13 residues. From germline, CDR1 is LGHNA and CDR2 YNFKEQ. V gave up 1 base and J gave up 4 bases, with 8 bases separating them. The chain's CDR3 is CASSQAGVYEQYF. The DNA for the CDR3 is TGTGCCAGCAGCCAAGCGGGGGTTTACGAGCAGTACTTC.

The chain employs TRBV27 and TRBJ1-1; 8 bases line up with TRBD1. This CDR3 is built from 16 residues. CDR1 and CDR2 (germline): MNHEY, SMNVEV (reference sequence). V trimming: 5 bases; J trimming: 3 bases; junction bases outside the gene matches: 11. The DNA for the CDR3 is TGTGCCAGCAGTACTCAGGGGGCGAGGCCCGACACTGAAGCTTTCTTT. Translated: CASSTQGARPDTEAFF.

This clonotype turned up a few times. This chain links TRBV9 with TRBJ2-6, with TRBD1 identical over 8 bases. The CDR3 length is 17 residues. Trimming cost V 0 bases and J 0 bases; bases outside gene matches: 2. The V gene's germline CDR1 is SGDLS and CDR2 YYNGEE. CDR3 protein: CASSVGGQVSGANVLTF. The CDR3 nucleotides are TGTGCCAGCAGCGTAGGGGGACAGGTCTCTGGGGCCAACGTCCTGACTTTC.

The chain couples TRBV20-1 to TRBJ1-5; 8 bases are a match to TRBD1. The junction had 15 bases not matched to a gene; V was cut back by 4 bases and J by 7 bases. The CDR3 is made up of 16 amino acids. The V gene's germline CDR1 is DFQATT and CDR2 SNEGSKA (reference sequence). The CDR3 DNA reads TGCAGTGCTAAGGTGTCAGGGGGCCTTTTTCGACAGCCCCAGCATTTT. Amino acids: CSAKVSGGLFRQPQHF.

V is TRBV14 and J is TRBJ2-1; possibly TRBD2 for D (6 bases). CDR1 and CDR2 (germline): SGHDN, FVKESK. The CDR3 has 15 residues. The V gene lost 1 base and the J gene lost 2 bases, with 9 bases spanning the gap. The CDR3 bases are TGTGCCAGCAGCCAAGCGGGAGTAACCTACAATGAGCAGTTCTTC. This codes for CASSQAGVTYNEQFF.

The sample holds many counts of this clonotype. This chain connects TRBV12-3 or TRBV12-4 to TRBJ1-1; D may be TRBD1 (6 bases). Trimming removed 6 bases from V and 2 bases from J, with 19 bases in between. CDR3 length: 16 residues. In nucleotides, the CDR3 is TGTGCCAGCAGCCGCGACAGGAGGGTCCTTAACACTGAAGCTTTCTTT. Translated: CASSRDRRVLNTEAFF.

This clonotype was observed at least ten times. The chain is built from TRBV11-2 and TRBJ2-7, with no clear D. The ends were cut back, 0 bases at V and 1 base at J, with 7 bases in the middle. Looked up from germline, CDR1 is SGHAT and CDR2 is FQNNGV. The CDR3 totals 14 residues. CDR3 DNA sequence: TGTGCCAGCAGCTTAGATCACTATTCCTACGAGCAGTACTTC. The encoded protein is CASSLDHYSYEQYF.

This clonotype was counted at least ten times. The chain carries TRBV20-1 and TRBJ2-1; TRBD2 agrees at 8 bases. This CDR3 comprises 15 residues. V shed 1 base and J 3 bases; nucleotides not matched to a gene: 5. Germline values: CDR1 DFQATT, CDR2 SNEGSKA (reference sequence). The CDR3 loop reads CSARALAGGYNEQFF. The DNA of the CDR3 is TGCAGTGCTAGAGCCCTAGCGGGCGGCTACAATGAGCAGTTCTTC.

This clonotype turned up a few times. CDR3 bases: TGTGCCAGCAGCCCCTTCTACGAGCAGTACTTC. It is translated as CASSPFYEQYF. The chain carries TRBV11-2 and TRBJ2-7; D remains unclear. The germline V and J ends were trimmed by 5 bases and 3 bases, with 5 bases remaining between them. The CDR3 has 11 amino acids. Looked up from germline, CDR1 is SGHAT and CDR2 is FQNNGV.

This clonotype came up many times. The CDR3 reads CASKSRAGAYEQYF. DNA for the CDR3: TGCGCCAGCAAGAGCCGAGCGGGAGCCTACGAGCAGTACTTC. The chain is built from TRBV5-1 and TRBJ2-7, with 8 bases lining up with TRBD2. The CDR3 covers 14 residues. The V gene's germline CDR1 is SGHRS and CDR2 YFSETQ. The ends lost 6 bases at V and 2 bases at J; junction bases unmatched: 7. Full variable domain (outside the CDR3, taken from reference TRBV5-1 and TRBJ2-7): KAGVTQTPRYLIKTRGQQVTLSCSPISGHRSVSWYQQTPGQGLQFLFEYFSETQRNKGNFPGRFSGRQFSNSRSEMNVSTLELGDSALYLCASKSRAGAYEQYFGPGTRLTVT.

This clonotype appeared many times. V gene TRBV19 combines with J gene TRBJ2-2; D is unresolved. The CDR3 extends over 14 amino acids. Germline values: CDR1 LNHDA, CDR2 SQIVND (reference sequence). With 1 base removed from V and 1 base from J, the gap between germline ends came to 4 bases. The CDR3 here is CASSIAVNTGELFF. The CDR3 DNA reads TGTGCCAGTAGTATAGCTGTGAACACCGGGGAGCTGTTTTTT.